This T cell receptor (beta chain) was found in a study of early T cells in non-severe SARS-CoV-2 infection. Whole-study findings and limits: A preference for anti-spike CD8 responses marked VDJdb matching, which missed private and CD4 specificities.

TCRdb reprocessed the 5' RACE reads via MiXCR and lists one record per CDR3 protein. The sample consists of tens of thousands of distinct CDR3 sequences, about 6% of them appearing once. This clonotype was counted at least ten times. Its antigen is undetermined. The CDR3 consists of 11 residues. In germline, CDR1 is DFQATT, CDR2 SNEGSKA (reference sequence). Trimming removed 4 bases at V and 1 base at J, with 4 bases between. This receptor was obtained from an adult who was a healthcare worker with PCR-confirmed SARS-CoV-2 infection or an uninfected control (not recorded which). Sequencing used whole blood, obtained at baseline. This chain joins TRBV20-1 and TRBJ2-5; D uncertain. The CDR3 is CSATRQETQYF. In DNA form, the CDR3 reads TGCAGTGCTACGCGCCAAGAGACCCAGTACTTC.